This T cell receptor (beta chain) came from a study of T-cell reconstitution after alpha-beta-depleted transplantation in children. A TCRbeta library incorporating unique molecular identifiers was prepared. One entry per CDR3 protein results from TCRdb running MiXCR on the PCR reads. The sample lists 600,000 to 700,000 distinct CDR3 sequences; around 17% were seen once. This CDR3 is 14 amino acids long. V was clipped by 0 bases and J by 4 bases; unmatched bases: 4. CDR1 is DFQATT, CDR2 SNEGSKA, per germline (reference sequence). The sequence derives from a human donor who donated a stem cell graft to a child with acute myeloid leukemia. This chain links TRBV20-1 with TRBJ2-7; 9 nucleotides line up with TRBD2. The specimen was PBMCs from the stem cell graft donor, collected from the stem cell graft. As DNA, the CDR3 is TGCAGTGCTAGAGATCAGCGGGGGGTGTACGAGCAGTACTTC. It is translated as CSARDQRGVYEQYF.